The source of this T cell receptor (beta chain) is a study of vaccination effects on CD4 cells after COVID-19. Using immunoSEQ multiplex PCR, the repertoire was profiled, and TCRdb retains in-frame clones only, with some absent. The sample has fewer than 65,000 clones, around 75% seen once; the top ten hold roughly 4%. Before sequencing took place, the ViraFEST assay used viral peptide pools to expand antigen-specific CD4+ T cells. Culturing for around eleven days preceded CD4+ T cell isolation. Vaccine recipients had no previous SARS-CoV-2 infection; their nucleocapsid antibodies were negative. Every well housed two million PBMC, which grew in culture alongside around 10 IU/ml IL-2 and approximately 10 ug/ml peptides. Each culture had half its medium swapped for IL-2 medium on days 3 and 7. About this clone itself: Antigen: not known.

With 10 bases removed from V and 1 base from J, the gap between germline ends came to 13 bases. This CDR3 is built from 13 residues. Per the germline V gene, CDR1 is WNHNN and CDR2 is SYGVQD (reference sequence). Here the sequenced sample was CD4+ T cells from PBMCs cultured with HCoV-OC43 spike peptides, taken before COVID-19 vaccination. The sample's subset: HCoV-OC43 spike overlapping peptide pool stimulation. The origin of this receptor is a human donor who received a COVID-19 vaccine. This chain uses TRBV10-1 with TRBJ1-1; no clear D gene. The CDR3 loop is CATTPGRNTEAFF. CDR3 bases: TGCGCCACCACGCCAGGACGGAACACTGAAGCTTTCTTT.